This T cell receptor (beta chain) was identified during a study of neurological immune-mediated disorders. Study-level points and caveats: The most TCR clonal expansion was seen in HTLV-1-associated myelopathy, whereas the least was seen in multiple sclerosis, below the level in healthy controls.

The length of the CDR3 is 13 residues. CDR1 and CDR2 (germline): DFQATT, SNEGSKA (reference sequence). This clonotype showed up many times. Its cognate antigen is unknown. cDNA was made by 5'RACE with 10-nucleotide random UMIs. TCRdb fed the 5' RACE reads into MiXCR, producing one record per CDR3 protein. The table has about 76,000 distinct CDR3 sequences, 17% seen once; the top ten hold 15%. Stored at -80 C, 2 million PBMCs were the source of the unsorted libraries. Sample: PBMCs. The gene calls are TRBV20-1 and TRBJ1-5; D not resolved. The receptor comes from a woman aged 40 to 50 in good health. The DNA of the CDR3 is TGCAGCACCACCCGGCGGGGCAATCAGCCCCAGCATTTT. Translated, it gives CSTTRRGNQPQHF.